Sequencing of this TCR beta chain was carried out in a study of T-cell reconstitution after alpha-beta-depleted transplantation in children. CDR1 is MNHNS, CDR2 SASEGT, per germline. V lost 8 bases, J lost 6 bases, and 2 bases stayed unmatched. The CDR3 is 13 residues long. Unique molecular identifiers were incorporated during preparation of the TCRbeta library. One entry per CDR3 protein results from TCRdb running MiXCR on the PCR reads. The repertoire has 330,000 or so distinct CDR3 sequences, 10% of them found once; the top ten carry 2% to 3%. This clonotype has a count of ten or more. This TCR came from a human donor who donated a stem cell graft to a child with acute lymphoblastic leukemia. The material sequenced was PBMCs from the stem cell graft donor, taken from the stem cell graft. This sequence joins TRBV6-1 and TRBJ2-3; 13 nucleotides match TRBD2. The CDR3 sequence is CASGLAGADTQYF. As DNA, the CDR3 is TGTGCCAGCGGACTAGCGGGAGCTGATACGCAGTATTTT.